This note documents a single T cell receptor beta chain sequence. This sample is drawn from a study of blood T cell repertoires in COVID-19. Study-wide background: Some COVID-19 samples were acute and others convalescent; all came from the United States, Italy and Spain. PBMCs, B-cell-depleted T cells, or T cells provided the cDNA or gDNA that made up the material.

V lost 6 bases and J lost 10, with 16 bases in between. The CDR3 is 13 amino acids. The germline gives CDR1 MNHNY, CDR2 SVGAGI (reference sequence). Original processing notes: Reference gene primer amplification yielded estimated nucleated cell counts. Using immunoSEQ multiplex PCR, the repertoire was profiled, and TCRdb retains in-frame clones only, with some absent. That table gives V, J and clone size, and the DNA gave D and trimming. The repertoire holds approximately 130,000 clones, roughly four fifths seen once, with 9.5% to 13% in the top ten. The sequenced sample consisted of peripheral blood. This clonotype was obtained from a human donor in a cohort sampled during active COVID-19. V and J are TRBV6-6 and TRBJ2-1, with a weak D call TRBD1 (5 bases). The CDR3 loop is CASRLQDIREQFF. In DNA, the CDR3 is TGTGCCAGCAGGCTCCAGGACATTAGGGAGCAGTTCTTC.